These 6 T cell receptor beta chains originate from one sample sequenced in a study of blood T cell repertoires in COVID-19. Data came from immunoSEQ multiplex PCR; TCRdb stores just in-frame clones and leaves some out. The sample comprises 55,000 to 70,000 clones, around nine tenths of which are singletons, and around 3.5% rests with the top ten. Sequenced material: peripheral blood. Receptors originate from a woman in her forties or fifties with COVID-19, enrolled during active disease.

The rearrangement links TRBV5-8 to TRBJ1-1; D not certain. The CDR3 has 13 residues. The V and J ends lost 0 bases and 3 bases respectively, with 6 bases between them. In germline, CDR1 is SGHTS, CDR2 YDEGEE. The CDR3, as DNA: TGTGCCAGCAGCTTGGTGTCTTACACTGAAGCTTTCTTT. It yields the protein CASSLVSYTEAFF.

As DNA, the CDR3 is TGTGCCAGCACGAAGGGCGGGAGCTCCTACAATGAGCAGTTCTTC. Residues: CASTKGGSSYNEQFF. The chain has TRBV7-2 and TRBJ2-1; 7 bases map to TRBD2. V trimming: 7 bases; J trimming: 0 bases; junction bases outside the gene matches: 6. This CDR3 is built from 15 residues. Germline V gives CDR1 SGHTA, CDR2 FQGNSA.

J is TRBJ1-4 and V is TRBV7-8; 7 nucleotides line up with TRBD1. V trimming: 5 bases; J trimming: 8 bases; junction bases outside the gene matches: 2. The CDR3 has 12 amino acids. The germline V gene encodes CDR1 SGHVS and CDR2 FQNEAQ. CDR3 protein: CASSPRGEKLFF. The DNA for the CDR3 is TGTGCCAGCAGCCCCAGGGGGGAAAAACTGTTTTTT.

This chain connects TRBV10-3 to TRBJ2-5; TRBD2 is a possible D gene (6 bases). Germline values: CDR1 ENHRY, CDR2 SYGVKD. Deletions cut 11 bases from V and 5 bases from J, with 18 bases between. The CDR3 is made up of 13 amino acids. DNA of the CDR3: TGTGCCTCCACCCGGGGGAATGGGGAGACCCAGTACTTC. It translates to CASTRGNGETQYF.

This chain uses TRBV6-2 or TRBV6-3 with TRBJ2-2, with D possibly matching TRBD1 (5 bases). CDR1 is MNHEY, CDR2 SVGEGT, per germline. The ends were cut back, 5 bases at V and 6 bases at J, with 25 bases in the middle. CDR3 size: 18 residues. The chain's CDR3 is CASSRGPSGLRSPGELFF. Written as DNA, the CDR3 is TGTGCCAGCAGTAGAGGTCCCTCAGGGTTGCGTTCTCCCGGGGAGCTGTTTTTT.

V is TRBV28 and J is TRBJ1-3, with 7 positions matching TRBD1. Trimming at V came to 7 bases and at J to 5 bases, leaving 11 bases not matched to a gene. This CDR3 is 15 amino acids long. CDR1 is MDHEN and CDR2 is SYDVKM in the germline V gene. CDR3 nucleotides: TGTGCCAGCATTGCCGGGGGACAGAACAGAAACACCATATATTTT. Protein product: CASIAGGQNRNTIYF.